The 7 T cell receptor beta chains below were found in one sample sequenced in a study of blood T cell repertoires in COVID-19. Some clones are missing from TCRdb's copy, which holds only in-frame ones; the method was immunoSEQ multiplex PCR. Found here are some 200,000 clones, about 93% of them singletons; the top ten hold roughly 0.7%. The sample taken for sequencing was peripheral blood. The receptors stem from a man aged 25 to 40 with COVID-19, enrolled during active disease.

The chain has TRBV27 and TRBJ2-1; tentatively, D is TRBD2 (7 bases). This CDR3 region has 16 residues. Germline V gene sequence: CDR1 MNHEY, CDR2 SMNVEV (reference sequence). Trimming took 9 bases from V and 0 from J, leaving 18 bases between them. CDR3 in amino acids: CASRISGGNSYNEQFF. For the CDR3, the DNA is TGTGCCAGTAGAATCTCGGGGGGCAACTCCTACAATGAGCAGTTCTTC.

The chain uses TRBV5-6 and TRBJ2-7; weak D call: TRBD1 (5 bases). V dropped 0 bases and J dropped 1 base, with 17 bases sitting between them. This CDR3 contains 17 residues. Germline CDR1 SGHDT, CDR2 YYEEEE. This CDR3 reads CASSLVPSLKGSYEQYF. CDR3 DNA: TGTGCCAGCAGCTTGGTCCCATCACTGAAGGGGTCCTACGAGCAGTACTTC.

DNA of the CDR3: TGTGCCAGCAGTGACCCAGGGCGACCTAATTCACCCCTCCACTTT. Protein sequence: CASSDPGRPNSPLHF. The chain links TRBV25-1 to TRBJ1-6, with D perhaps TRBD1 (5 bases). CDR1 is MGHDK and CDR2 is SYGVNS in the germline V gene. V was clipped by 3 bases and J by 6 bases, with 12 bases between them. This CDR3 has 15 amino acids.

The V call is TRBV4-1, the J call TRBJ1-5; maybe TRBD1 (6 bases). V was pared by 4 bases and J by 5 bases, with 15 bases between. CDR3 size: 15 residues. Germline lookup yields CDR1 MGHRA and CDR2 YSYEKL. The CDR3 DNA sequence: TGCGCCAGCAGCCGGTTACAGGGCTACCATCAGCCCCAGCATTTT. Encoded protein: CASSRLQGYHQPQHF.

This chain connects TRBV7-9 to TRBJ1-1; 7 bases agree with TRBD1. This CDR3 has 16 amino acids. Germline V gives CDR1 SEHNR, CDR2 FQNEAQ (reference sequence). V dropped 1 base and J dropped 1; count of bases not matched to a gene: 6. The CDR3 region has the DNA TGTGCCAGCAGCTTAGTAGGGGGCGACGGGAACACTGAAGCTTTCTTT. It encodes CASSLVGGDGNTEAFF.

Here the CDR3 DNA reads TGTGCCAGTAGTACAGACAGTTCAAATCAGCCCCAGCATTTT. Translating it yields CASSTDSSNQPQHF. The chain has TRBV19 and TRBJ1-5, with D possibly being TRBD1 (5 bases). Germline loops: CDR1 LNHDA, CDR2 SQIVND (reference sequence). V lost 4 bases and J lost 4, with 11 bases in between. This CDR3 contains 14 residues.

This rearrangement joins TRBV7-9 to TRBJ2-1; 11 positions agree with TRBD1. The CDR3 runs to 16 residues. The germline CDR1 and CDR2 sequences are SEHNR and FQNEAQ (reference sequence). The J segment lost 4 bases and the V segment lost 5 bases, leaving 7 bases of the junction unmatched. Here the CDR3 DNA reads TGTGCCAGCAGCCCCGAGGACAGGGGGCGATACAATGAGCAGTTCTTC. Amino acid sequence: CASSPEDRGRYNEQFF.